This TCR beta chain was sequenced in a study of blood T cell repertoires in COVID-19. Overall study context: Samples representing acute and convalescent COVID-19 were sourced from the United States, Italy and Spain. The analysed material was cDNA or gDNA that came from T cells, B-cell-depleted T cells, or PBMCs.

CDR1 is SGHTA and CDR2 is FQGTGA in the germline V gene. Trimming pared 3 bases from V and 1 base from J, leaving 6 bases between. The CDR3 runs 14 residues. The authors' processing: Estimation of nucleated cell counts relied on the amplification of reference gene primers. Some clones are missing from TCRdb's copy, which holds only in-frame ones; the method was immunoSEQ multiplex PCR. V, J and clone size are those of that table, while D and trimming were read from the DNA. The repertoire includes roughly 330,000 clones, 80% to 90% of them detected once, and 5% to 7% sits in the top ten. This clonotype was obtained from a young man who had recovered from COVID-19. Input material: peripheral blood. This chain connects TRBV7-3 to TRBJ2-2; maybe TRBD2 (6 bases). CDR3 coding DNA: TGTGCCAGCAGCTTCGGGGGGAACACCGGGGAGCTGTTTTTT. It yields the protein CASSFGGNTGELFF.